This TCR beta chain was sequenced in a study of shared clonotypes between healthy human individuals. The CDR3 is 15 amino acids. Deletions cut 3 bases from V and 1 base from J, with 13 bases between. CDR1 is SGHRS and CDR2 is YFSETQ in the germline V gene. CD4+ cells underwent separation, giving CD45RA+ naive and CD45RA-negative memory subsets. Clones were sequenced by immunoSEQ multiplex PCR, and TCRdb holds only the in-frame ones, with some missing. This sample yields 2 million to 2.5 million clones, of which 80% to 95% are seen a single time; 0.36% belongs to the top ten. The chain combines TRBV5-1 with TRBJ1-1; D not resolved. The sequence derives from a man between 18 and 29 years old in good health. Some clones in this sample may be carry-over from other donors' samples. Sequences were obtained from naive CD4+ T cells from PBMCs. Subset defined: CD45RA+ positively selected. CDR3 DNA: TGCGCCAGCAGCTCGACCCGGACGGGGAACACTGAAGCTTTCTTT. Translating gives CASSSTRTGNTEAFF.